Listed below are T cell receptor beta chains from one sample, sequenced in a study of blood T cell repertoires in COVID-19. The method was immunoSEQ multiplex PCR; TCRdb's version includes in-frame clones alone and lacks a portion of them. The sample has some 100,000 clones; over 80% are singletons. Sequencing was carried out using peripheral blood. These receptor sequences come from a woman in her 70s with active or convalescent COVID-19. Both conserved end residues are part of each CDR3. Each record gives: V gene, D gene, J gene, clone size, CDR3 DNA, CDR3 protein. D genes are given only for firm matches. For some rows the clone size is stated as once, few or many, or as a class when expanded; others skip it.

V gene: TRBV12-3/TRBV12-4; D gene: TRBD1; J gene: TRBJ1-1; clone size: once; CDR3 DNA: TGTGCCAGCAGGACAGGGTTTAACACTGAAGCTTTCTTT; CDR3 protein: CASRTGFNTEAFF
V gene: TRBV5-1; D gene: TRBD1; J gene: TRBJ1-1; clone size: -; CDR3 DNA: TGCGCCAGCAGCTCGCCGGGGACAGCGGGAGCTTTCTTT; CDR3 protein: CASSSPGTAGAFF
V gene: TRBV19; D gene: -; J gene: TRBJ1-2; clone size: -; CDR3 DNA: TGTGCCAGTAGTATAGTTCCCCGGGGTTCGGGGGCTAACTATGGCTACACCTTC; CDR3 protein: CASSIVPRGSGANYGYTF
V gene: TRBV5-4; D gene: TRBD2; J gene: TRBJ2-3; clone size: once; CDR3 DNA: TGTGCCAGCAGCACCGCTGGACTAGCGGGGGGTACAGATACGCAGTATTTT; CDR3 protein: CASSTAGLAGGTDTQYF
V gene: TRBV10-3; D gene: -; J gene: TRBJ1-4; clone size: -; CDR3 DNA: TGTGCCATCAGTGAGTCCGGGACAACTAATGAAAAACTGTTTTTT; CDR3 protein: CAISESGTTNEKLFF
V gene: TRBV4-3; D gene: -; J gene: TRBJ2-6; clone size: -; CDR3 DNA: TGCGCCAGCAGCCGGGAGGAATTAGGAGCCAACGTCCTGACTTTC; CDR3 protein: CASSREELGANVLTF
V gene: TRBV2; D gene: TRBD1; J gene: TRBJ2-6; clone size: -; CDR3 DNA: TGTGCCACCCAGACAGGGTTGATGGGGGCCAACGTCCTGACTTTC; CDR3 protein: CATQTGLMGANVLTF
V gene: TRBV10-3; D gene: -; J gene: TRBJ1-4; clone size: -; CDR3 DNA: TGTGCCATCAGCCGGGAAGCTGGTGAAAAACTGTTTTTT; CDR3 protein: CAISREAGEKLFF
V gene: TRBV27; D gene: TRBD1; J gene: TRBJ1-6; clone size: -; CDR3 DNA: TGTGCCAGCAGTTTACGACAGGGGTCCTATAATTCACCCCTCCACTTT; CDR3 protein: CASSLRQGSYNSPLHF
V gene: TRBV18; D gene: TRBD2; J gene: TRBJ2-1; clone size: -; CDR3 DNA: TGTGCCAGCTCACCTCAGGCTAGCGGGGGAGGGAATGTACACAATGAGCAGTTCTTC; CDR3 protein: CASSPQASGGGNVHNEQFF
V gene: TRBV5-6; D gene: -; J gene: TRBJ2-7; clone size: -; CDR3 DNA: TGTGCCAGCAGCTTGCCCGGGGGAGAGCCCTACGAGCAGTACTTC; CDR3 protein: CASSLPGGEPYEQYF
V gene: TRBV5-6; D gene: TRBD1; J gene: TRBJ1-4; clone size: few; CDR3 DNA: TGTGCCAGCAGCGAGCCGGGACAGGGTAATGAAAAACTGTTTTTT; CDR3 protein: CASSEPGQGNEKLFF
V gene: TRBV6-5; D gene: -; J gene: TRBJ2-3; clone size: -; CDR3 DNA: TGTGCCAGCAGCACAATGGGGGGATCAGATACGCAGTATTTT; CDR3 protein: CASSTMGGSDTQYF
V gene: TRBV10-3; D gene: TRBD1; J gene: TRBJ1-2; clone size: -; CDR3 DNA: TGTGCCATCACGACGACAGGGGCGGCGGGTGGCTACACCTTC; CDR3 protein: CAITTTGAAGGYTF
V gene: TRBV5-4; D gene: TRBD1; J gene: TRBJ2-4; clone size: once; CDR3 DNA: TGTGCCAGCAGCTACCGGACAGGGGGCGACGACAAAAACATTCAGTACTTC; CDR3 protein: CASSYRTGGDDKNIQYF
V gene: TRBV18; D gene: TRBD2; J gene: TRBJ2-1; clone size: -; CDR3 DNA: TGTGCCAGCTCACTCTATAGCGGGGGAAACAATGAGCAGTTCTTC; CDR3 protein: CASSLYSGGNNEQFF
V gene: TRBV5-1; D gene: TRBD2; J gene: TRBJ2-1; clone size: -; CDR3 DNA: TGCGCCAGCAAACCCGAAACGACTAGCGGGGGATACAATGAGCAGTTCTTC; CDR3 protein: CASKPETTSGGYNEQFF
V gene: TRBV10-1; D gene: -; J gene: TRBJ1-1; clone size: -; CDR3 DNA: TGCGCCAGCAGTGACCCTCCCGGGACTGAAGCTTTCTTT; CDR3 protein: CASSDPPGTEAFF
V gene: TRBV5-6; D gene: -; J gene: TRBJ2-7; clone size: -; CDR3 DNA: TGTGCCAGCAGCTTCCGAGCAAAAGCCTACGAGCAGTACTTC; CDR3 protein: CASSFRAKAYEQYF
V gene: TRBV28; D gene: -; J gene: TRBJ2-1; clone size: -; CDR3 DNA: TGTGCCAGCAGTAGTATAGACACCGAGCAGTTCTTC; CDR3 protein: CASSSIDTEQFF
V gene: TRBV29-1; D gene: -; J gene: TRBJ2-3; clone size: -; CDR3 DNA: TGCAGCGTGGACAGTAGCACAGATACGCAGTATTTT; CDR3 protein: CSVDSSTDTQYF
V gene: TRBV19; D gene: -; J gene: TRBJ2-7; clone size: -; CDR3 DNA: TGTGCCAGTAGTACCCGCGGTCCGTCCTTCTCCTACGAGCAGTACTTC; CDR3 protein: CASSTRGPSFSYEQYF
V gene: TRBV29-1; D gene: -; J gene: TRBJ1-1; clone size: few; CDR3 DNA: TGCAGCGTTGTTCCAGGAACAGGGACCACTGAAGCTTTCTTT; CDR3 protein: CSVVPGTGTTEAFF